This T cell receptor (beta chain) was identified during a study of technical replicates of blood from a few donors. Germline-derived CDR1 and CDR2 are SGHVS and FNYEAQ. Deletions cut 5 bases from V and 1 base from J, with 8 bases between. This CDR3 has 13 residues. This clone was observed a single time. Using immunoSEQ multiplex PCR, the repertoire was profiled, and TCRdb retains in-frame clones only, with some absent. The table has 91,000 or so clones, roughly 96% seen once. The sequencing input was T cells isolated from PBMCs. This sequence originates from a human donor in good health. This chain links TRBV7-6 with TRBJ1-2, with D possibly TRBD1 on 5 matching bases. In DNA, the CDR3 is TGTGCCAGCAGCCACCAGGGTAACTATGGCTACACCTTC. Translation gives CASSHQGNYGYTF. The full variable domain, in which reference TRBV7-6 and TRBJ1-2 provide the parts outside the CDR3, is GAGVSQSPRYKVTKRGQDVALRCDPISGHVSLYWYRQALGQGPEFLTYFNYEAQQDKSGLPNDRFSAERPEGSISTLTIQRTEQRDSAMYRCASSHQGNYGYTFGSGTRLTVV.